The 12 T cell receptor beta chains listed next were all sequenced from one sample in a study of blood T cell repertoires in COVID-19. Sequencing used immunoSEQ multiplex PCR; TCRdb keeps in-frame clones, though not all of them. The sample has fewer than 350,000 clones; around 84% are singletons. Source material: PBMCs or T cells enriched from blood (not recorded which). The source of these receptors is a woman aged 50 to 60 who had recovered from COVID-19.

This chain connects TRBV7-2 to TRBJ1-6; D is uncertain. The V end was cut by 1 base, the J end by 10 bases, with 11 bases between. Germline V gene sequence: CDR1 SGHTA, CDR2 FQGNSA. The length of the CDR3 is 14 residues. CDR3: CASSLVVRESPLHF. CDR3 DNA sequence: TGTGCCAGCAGCTTAGTTGTTCGGGAATCACCCCTCCACTTT.

The chain recombines TRBV5-1 with TRBJ1-2; D remains unclear. CDR3 length equals 15 residues. V gave up 1 base and J gave up 6 bases, with 16 bases separating them. Germline V gene lookup returns CDR1 SGHRS and CDR2 YFSETQ. In DNA form, the CDR3 reads TGCGCCAGCAGCTTGTCTCGGGGTTTAATTAATGGCTACACCTTC. Its protein product is CASSLSRGLINGYTF.

The rearrangement links TRBV5-1 to TRBJ1-3; the D is unclear. The V gene lost 0 bases and the J gene lost 3 bases, with 13 bases spanning the gap. This CDR3 region has 16 residues. CDR1 is SGHRS and CDR2 is YFSETQ in the germline V gene. For the CDR3, the DNA is TGCGCCAGCAGCTTGGCCTTGGGAGTAAATGGAAACACCATATATTTT. This encodes CASSLALGVNGNTIYF. Full variable domain (remainder filled in from reference TRBV5-1 and TRBJ1-3): KAGVTQTPRYLIKTRGQQVTLSCSPISGHRSVSWYQQTPGQGLQFLFEYFSETQRNKGNFPGRFSGRQFSNSRSEMNVSTLELGDSALYLCASSLALGVNGNTIYFGEGSWLTVV.

This clone was observed at least ten times. V usage is TRBV6-4 and J usage is TRBJ2-7, with TRBD2 matching 9 bases. The germline gives CDR1 MRHNA, CDR2 SNTAGT. This CDR3 is built from 15 residues. V was clipped by 0 bases and J by 0 bases; unmatched bases: 0. CDR3 coding DNA: TGTGCCAGCAGTGACTCTAGCGGGAGCTCCTACGAGCAGTACTTC. Translation gives CASSDSSGSSYEQYF.

This rearrangement joins TRBV25-1 to TRBJ1-6, with D hard to call. The germline V and J ends were trimmed by 1 base and 6 bases, with 10 bases remaining between them. CDR3 length equals 15 residues. CDR1 MGHDK and CDR2 SYGVNS come from the germline V gene. The CDR3 nucleotides are TGTGCCAGCAGTGAATCTGGAAGGAGTAATTCACCCCTCCACTTT. Amino acids: CASSESGRSNSPLHF.

The V call is TRBV30, the J call TRBJ1-5; possibly TRBD1 for D (6 bases). Trimming took off 5 bases at V and 0 bases at J, with 11 bases between the two ends. This CDR3 has 14 amino acids. CDR1 is GTSNPN, CDR2 SVGIG, per germline (reference sequence). CDR3 amino acids: CAWEDSYSNQPQHF. Written as DNA, the CDR3 is TGTGCCTGGGAGGACAGTTATAGCAATCAGCCCCAGCATTTT. Together with reference TRBV30 and TRBJ1-5, the CDR3 gives the full variable domain: SQTIHQWPATLVQPVGSPLSLECTVEGTSNPNLYWYRQAAGRGLQLLFYSVGIGQISSEVPQNLSASRPQDRQFILSSKKLLLSDSGFYLCAWEDSYSNQPQHFGDGTRLSIL.

V is TRBV29-1 and J is TRBJ1-5; the D is unclear. V was cut by 6 bases and J by 2 bases, with 8 bases left in between. The CDR3 sequence is 12 residues long. CDR1 and CDR2 from the germline V gene are SQVTM and ANQGSEA. The chain's CDR3 is CSVKQGNQPQHF. For the CDR3, the DNA is TGCAGCGTCAAACAAGGCAATCAGCCCCAGCATTTT.

There are a few counts of this clone. The chain couples TRBV30 to TRBJ1-1; D gene uncertain. Trimming cost V 1 base and J 0 bases, with 9 bases left between them. This CDR3 has 14 residues. CDR1 is GTSNPN and CDR2 is SVGIG in the germline V gene (reference sequence). CDR3 DNA sequence: TGTGCCTGGAGTGGAGAGGTGATGAACACTGAAGCTTTCTTT. Its protein is CAWSGEVMNTEAFF.

This clone has more than one count but fewer than ten. The gene calls are TRBV7-9 and TRBJ1-6, with unresolved D. Per germline, CDR1 SEHNR and CDR2 FQNEAQ (reference sequence). CDR3 length equals 14 residues. V lost 1 base to trimming and J lost 5 bases, with 6 bases between them. The CDR3 is CASSLVANNSPLHF. CDR3 in DNA: TGTGCCAGCAGCTTAGTAGCCAATAATTCACCCCTCCACTTT.

The chain links TRBV7-3 to TRBJ2-5, with a possible D match to TRBD2 (7 bases). Germline-derived CDR1 and CDR2 are SGHTA and FQGTGA. CDR3 size: 15 residues. Trimming pared 1 base from V and 9 bases from J, leaving 18 bases between. CDR3 loop: CASSLNRGGREPQYF. The CDR3 nucleotides read TGTGCCAGCAGCTTAAACCGAGGGGGGCGGGAGCCCCAGTACTTC.

The chain recombines TRBV19 with TRBJ1-1; 7 bases fit TRBD1. The V and J ends lost 2 bases and 5 bases, in that order; junction bases with no gene match: 11. This CDR3 region has 16 residues. CDR1 LNHDA and CDR2 SQIVND come from the germline V gene (reference sequence). This CDR3 reads CASSIRGTQQGTEAFF. The CDR3 nucleotides are TGTGCCAGTAGTATAAGGGGTACCCAACAGGGGACTGAAGCTTTCTTT.

V gene TRBV19 combines with J gene TRBJ1-6; D might be TRBD1 (5 bases). CDR3 length: 16 residues. The V gene lost 5 bases and the J gene lost 0 bases, with 11 bases spanning the gap. Germline loops: CDR1 LNHDA, CDR2 SQIVND (reference sequence). CDR3 region: CASSPGFYSYNSPLHF. As DNA, the CDR3 is TGTGCCAGTAGTCCAGGGTTCTACTCCTATAATTCACCCCTCCACTTT.